These T cell receptor beta chains were read from a single sample in a study of technical replicates of blood from several donors. The data were produced by immunoSEQ multiplex PCR, yet TCRdb's version contains in-frame clones alone and is incomplete. The sample has about 82,000 clones; 96% are singletons. Specimen: T cells isolated from PBMCs. The source is a human donor in good health. Both conserved end residues are part of each CDR3. The D gene is left open where the match is weak. Size is omitted from some rows. Given values are once, few, many or a class for expanded clones.

.,TRBD1,TRBV7-2,TRBJ1-1,CASSLVTGGNTEAFF,TGTGCCAGCAGCTTAGTAACAGGGGGGAACACTGAAGCTTTCTTT
once,.,TRBV7-8,TRBJ2-3,CASVLSSGDTQYF,TGTGCCAGCGTGCTTTCGAGTGGAGATACGCAGTATTTT
.,.,TRBV5-4,TRBJ2-2,CASSFTGIYTGELFF,TGTGCCAGCAGCTTTACAGGGATTTACACCGGGGAGCTGTTTTTT
.,TRBD2,TRBV6-5,TRBJ2-3,CASSWREGISTDTQYF,TGTGCCAGCAGTTGGCGGGAGGGCATCAGCACAGATACGCAGTATTTT
.,TRBD2,TRBV27,TRBJ2-7,CASSQRGGGYEQYF,TGTGCCAGCAGTCAGCGGGGCGGGGGGTACGAGCAGTACTTC
.,.,TRBV7-9,TRBJ1-3,CASSSKLGGQRDTIYF,TGTGCCAGCAGCTCAAAGCTCGGGGGGCAGAGAGACACCATATATTTT
.,.,TRBV6-1,TRBJ2-1,CASTPGSSYNEQFF,TGTGCCAGCACCCCTGGGAGCTCCTACAATGAGCAGTTCTTC
once,TRBD2,TRBV7-2,TRBJ2-3,CASRKGLGTDTQYF,TGTGCCAGCAGGAAGGGACTAGGAACAGATACGCAGTATTTT
.,TRBD1,TRBV28,TRBJ2-2,CASSLTGEVRTGELFF,TGTGCCAGCAGTTTGACAGGGGAGGTTCGCACCGGGGAGCTGTTTTTT
.,.,TRBV15,TRBJ1-5,CATSNFIGQPQHF,TGTGCCACCAGCAATTTCATCGGGCAGCCCCAGCATTTT
.,TRBD1,TRBV30,TRBJ1-5,CAYRQGALNQPQHF,TGTGCCTACAGACAGGGGGCATTAAATCAGCCCCAGCATTTT
.,TRBD2,TRBV4-2,TRBJ2-7,CASSQATSGSGYEQYF,TGTGCCAGCAGCCAAGCCACTAGCGGGAGTGGGTACGAGCAGTACTTC
.,.,TRBV28,TRBJ1-5,CASSLGASGNQPQHF,TGTGCCAGCAGTTTGGGGGCGTCCGGCAATCAGCCCCAGCATTTT
.,TRBD2,TRBV11-2,TRBJ2-7,CASSLDGLAGSEQYF,TGTGCCAGCAGCTTAGATGGACTAGCGGGTTCCGAGCAGTACTTC
.,.,TRBV19,TRBJ2-3,CASSTDRTSTVDTQYF,TGTGCCAGTAGTACTGACAGGACCTCTACTGTAGATACGCAGTATTTT
.,.,TRBV5-6,TRBJ1-2,CASSLGRVGQFYGYTF,TGTGCCAGCAGCTTGGGAAGGGTAGGACAGTTCTATGGCTACACCTTC
.,.,TRBV12-5,TRBJ2-1,CASGTSPYNEQFF,TGTGCTAGTGGTACTAGCCCCTACAATGAGCAGTTCTTC
.,TRBD2,TRBV19,TRBJ2-1,CASSWTSGNNEQFF,TGTGCCAGTAGTTGGACTAGCGGAAACAATGAGCAGTTCTTC
.,.,TRBV19,TRBJ1-5,CASKMSQLTHQPQHF,TGTGCCAGCAAAATGTCCCAGTTGACTCATCAGCCCCAGCATTTT
.,TRBD2,TRBV19,TRBJ2-4,CASGEGLAGNIQYF,TGTGCCAGCGGGGAGGGACTAGCGGGAAACATTCAGTACTTC
.,.,TRBV27,TRBJ1-1,CASSPFGDIMNTEAFF,TGTGCCAGCAGTCCCTTTGGGGACATAATGAACACTGAAGCTTTCTTT
.,TRBD1,TRBV30,TRBJ1-1,CAWSGTGDTEAFF,TGTGCCTGGAGTGGGACAGGGGACACTGAAGCTTTCTTT
.,TRBD1,TRBV29-1,TRBJ1-5,CSVRGQGLNQPQHF,TGCAGCGTGAGAGGACAGGGCTTAAATCAGCCCCAGCATTTT
.,.,TRBV9,TRBJ2-5,CASSVGLAFQETQYF,TGTGCCAGCAGCGTAGGGCTAGCGTTTCAAGAGACCCAGTACTTC
.,.,TRBV9,TRBJ1-1,CASSVEQLNTEAFF,TGTGCCAGCAGCGTAGAACAGTTAAACACTGAAGCTTTCTTT
.,.,TRBV27,TRBJ2-1,CASSLSLAFEQFF,TGTGCCAGCAGTCTATCTCTAGCGTTTGAGCAGTTCTTC
.,.,TRBV29-1,TRBJ1-5,CSVDLGPNQPQHF,TGCAGCGTTGATTTGGGCCCCAATCAGCCCCAGCATTTT
.,TRBD2,TRBV9,TRBJ2-1,CASSVVGLAGSNEQFF,TGTGCCAGCAGCGTAGTGGGACTAGCGGGTTCCAATGAGCAGTTCTTC
.,.,TRBV29-1,TRBJ2-7,CSVASFYEQYF,TGCAGCGTAGCTTCCTTCTACGAGCAGTACTTC
.,.,TRBV5-4,TRBJ2-5,CASSGTQGLETQYF,TGTGCCAGCAGCGGAACACAGGGTTTGGAGACCCAGTACTTC
.,.,TRBV30,TRBJ1-3,CAWSTAISGNTIYF,TGTGCCTGGAGTACAGCTATCTCTGGAAACACCATATATTTT
.,.,TRBV4-3,TRBJ1-1,CASSLQGNTEAFF,TGCGCCAGCAGCCTACAGGGCAACACTGAAGCTTTCTTT
once,TRBD1,TRBV11-2,TRBJ2-7,CASSSLGTGLEQYF,TGTGCCAGCAGCTCACTTGGGACAGGGCTCGAGCAGTACTTC
.,.,TRBV4-1,TRBJ1-1,CASSPRTGDYTEAFF,TGCGCCAGCAGCCCCCGGACGGGGGACTACACTGAAGCTTTCTTT
.,.,TRBV9,TRBJ2-7,CASGEGSSYEQYF,TGTGCCAGCGGAGAGGGCAGCTCCTACGAGCAGTACTTC
.,.,TRBV18,TRBJ1-3,CASSPTGSSSGNTIYF,TGTGCCAGCTCACCTACAGGGTCTTCCTCTGGAAACACCATATATTTT
.,.,TRBV29-1,TRBJ2-7,CSGRKGAIPPYEQYF,TGCAGCGGTCGTAAAGGAGCTATTCCCCCCTACGAGCAGTACTTC
.,.,TRBV9,TRBJ1-5,CASSVEGVQPQHF,TGTGCCAGCAGCGTAGAAGGGGTTCAGCCCCAGCATTTT
.,TRBD1,TRBV9,TRBJ2-7,CASSVLLTGGDEQYF,TGTGCCAGCAGCGTACTACTAACAGGGGGCGACGAGCAGTACTTC
.,.,TRBV19,TRBJ2-7,CASSIYGGYEQYF,TGTGCCAGTAGTATTTATGGAGGCTACGAGCAGTACTTC
.,.,TRBV20-1,TRBJ1-1,CSARGSVEAFF,TGCAGTGCTAGAGGATCAGTTGAAGCTTTCTTT
.,TRBD2,TRBV5-1,TRBJ2-2,CASSEREGSGELFF,TGCGCCAGCTCAGAGCGGGAGGGGTCCGGGGAGCTGTTTTTT
.,TRBD1,TRBV19,TRBJ1-4,CASRDRWNEKLFF,TGTGCCAGTAGGGACAGGTGGAATGAAAAACTGTTTTTT
.,.,TRBV5-6,TRBJ1-3,CASSLGAHLDTIYF,TGTGCCAGCAGCTTGGGGGCACATTTAGACACCATATATTTT
once,.,TRBV27,TRBJ1-4,CASSSGLGRREKLFF,TGTGCCAGCAGTTCTGGCCTGGGAAGGAGGGAAAAACTGTTTTTT
.,.,TRBV2,TRBJ1-2,CASSRDTDNYGYTF,TGTGCCAGCAGTAGGGACACCGATAACTATGGCTACACCTTC
.,TRBD2,TRBV5-1,TRBJ2-3,CASSPQAGPAVDTQYF,TGCGCCAGCAGCCCGCAAGCGGGACCCGCCGTGGATACGCAGTATTTT
.,.,TRBV10-3,TRBJ2-7,CAILDVESRAFSYEQYF,TGTGCCATTCTAGATGTGGAGAGCCGAGCTTTTTCCTACGAGCAGTACTTC
.,.,TRBV5-1,TRBJ2-2,CASSSGQNTGELFF,TGCGCCAGCAGCTCGGGACAGAACACCGGGGAGCTGTTTTTT
.,.,TRBV4-3,TRBJ1-1,CASSQEHIVYTEAFF,TGCGCCAGCAGCCAAGAGCACATTGTGTACACTGAAGCTTTCTTT
.,TRBD1,TRBV5-1,TRBJ2-7,CASSFSSPTGKHYEQYF,TGCGCCAGCAGCTTTTCGTCGCCGACAGGGAAACACTACGAGCAGTACTTC
.,TRBD1,TRBV6-1,TRBJ2-7,CASSDLAGTAVSYEQYF,TGTGCCAGCAGTGACTTGGCCGGGACAGCAGTCTCCTACGAGCAGTACTTC
.,.,TRBV5-4,TRBJ1-1,CASSLGGYSGGGAFF,TGTGCCAGCAGCTTGGGAGGGTACTCCGGTGGTGGAGCTTTCTTT
.,.,TRBV5-6,TRBJ2-7,CASSRRTGEDSGTYEQYF,TGTGCCAGCAGCAGGCGGACAGGGGAAGATAGCGGGACTTACGAGCAGTACTTC
.,TRBD2,TRBV19,TRBJ2-1,CASSMIEGLAVQQFF,TGTGCCAGTAGTATGATAGAGGGACTAGCGGTTCAGCAGTTCTTC
.,.,TRBV19,TRBJ1-1,CASSIGGERAEAFF,TGTGCCAGTAGTATAGGAGGCGAGCGGGCTGAAGCTTTCTTT
.,.,TRBV18,TRBJ2-7,CASSIGRGYEQYF,TGTGCCAGCTCAATAGGAAGGGGATACGAGCAGTACTTC
.,.,TRBV28,TRBJ1-5,CASSLLLGDNQPQHF,TGTGCCAGCAGTTTATTGCTAGGGGACAATCAGCCCCAGCATTTT
.,.,TRBV5-1,TRBJ2-2,CASSQILADTGELFF,TGCGCCAGCAGCCAAATCCTAGCTGACACCGGGGAGCTGTTTTTT
.,.,TRBV11-3,TRBJ2-1,CASSLGESSYNEQFF,TGTGCCAGCAGCTTGGGCGAGAGCTCCTACAATGAGCAGTTCTTC